The present entry profiles one T cell receptor (beta chain) with its context. None of the donors, who were healthy HIV-negative adults, had recently had acute infections or vaccinations. The sample belongs to a study of shared clonotypes between healthy human individuals. The germline V gene has CDR1 SGHTA and CDR2 FQGNSA. V was pared by 0 bases and J by 12 bases, with 9 bases between. CDR3 length: 12 residues. The protocol was immunoSEQ multiplex PCR, while the TCRdb copy is restricted to in-frame clones and leaves out a portion. This repertoire shows some 2,400,000 clones, roughly 95% found once; its top ten account for roughly 0.13%.

The V gene is TRBV7-2, the J gene TRBJ2-1; D remains ambiguous. Specimen: naive CD4+ T cells sorted from blood. Subset meaning: CD45RA+ positively selected. The source is a man in his late teens or twenties in good health. CDR3 region: CASSLAQLGQFF. The CDR3 DNA reads as TGTGCCAGCAGCTTAGCACAGCTGGGGCAGTTCTTC.